This TCR beta chain came from a study of shared clonotypes between healthy human individuals. Measured with immunoSEQ multiplex PCR; TCRdb has only the in-frame clones, and not every one. Among a few hundred thousand clones listed, 77% were seen once. This CDR3 has 15 residues. After removal of 4 bases from V and 5 bases from J, the junction contained 8 bases not matched to a gene. Germline V gives CDR1 SGHRS, CDR2 YFSETQ. Regarding this clone: What it binds is not known.

General study results and limits: Sampling involved blood alone; tissue repertoires likely differ.

This TCR was sampled from a woman in her 40s in good health. Some clones in this sample may be carry-over from other donors' samples. Sequences were obtained from PBMCs. The chain links TRBV5-1 to TRBJ2-7, with 11 bases lining up with TRBD1. The CDR3: CASSLGQGAPNEQYF. The DNA for the CDR3 is TGCGCCAGCAGCCTCGGACAGGGGGCGCCTAACGAGCAGTACTTC.